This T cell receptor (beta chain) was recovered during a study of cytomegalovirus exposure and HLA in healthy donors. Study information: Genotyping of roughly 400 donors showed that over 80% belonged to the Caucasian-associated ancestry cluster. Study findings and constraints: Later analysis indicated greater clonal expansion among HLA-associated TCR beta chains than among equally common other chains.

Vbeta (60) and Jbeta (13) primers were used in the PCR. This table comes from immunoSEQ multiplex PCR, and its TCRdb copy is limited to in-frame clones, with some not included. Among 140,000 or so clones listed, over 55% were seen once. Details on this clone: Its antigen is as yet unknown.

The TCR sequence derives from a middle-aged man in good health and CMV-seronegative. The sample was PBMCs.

CDR3 residues: CASSFRDRDYGYTF. Written as DNA, the CDR3 is TGTGCCAGCAGCTTCCGGGACAGAGACTATGGCTACACCTTC. The chain employs TRBV5-6 and TRBJ1-2; 7 bases are a match to TRBD1. J lost 3 bases, V lost 2 bases, and 4 bases had no gene match. The CDR3 extends over 14 amino acids. Per the germline V gene, CDR1 is SGHDT and CDR2 is YYEEEE.